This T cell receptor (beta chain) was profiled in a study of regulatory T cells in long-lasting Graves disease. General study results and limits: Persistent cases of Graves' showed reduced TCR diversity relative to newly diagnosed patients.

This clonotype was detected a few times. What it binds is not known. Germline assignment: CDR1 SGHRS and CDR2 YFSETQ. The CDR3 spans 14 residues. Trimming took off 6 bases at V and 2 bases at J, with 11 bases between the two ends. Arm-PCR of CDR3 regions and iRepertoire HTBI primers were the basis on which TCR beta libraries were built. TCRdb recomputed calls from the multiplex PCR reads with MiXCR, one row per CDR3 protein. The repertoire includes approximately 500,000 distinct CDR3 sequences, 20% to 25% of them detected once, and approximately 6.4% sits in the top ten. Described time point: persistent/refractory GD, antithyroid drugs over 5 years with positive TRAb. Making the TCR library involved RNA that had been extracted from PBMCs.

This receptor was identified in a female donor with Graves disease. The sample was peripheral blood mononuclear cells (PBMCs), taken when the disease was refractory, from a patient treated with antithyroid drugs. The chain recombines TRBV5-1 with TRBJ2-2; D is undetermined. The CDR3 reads CASMWQDNTGELFF. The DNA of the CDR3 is TGCGCCAGCATGTGGCAGGACAACACCGGGGAGCTGTTTTTT.